This TCR beta chain derives from a study of blood T cell repertoires in COVID-19. As for the study in general: The origin of the acute and convalescent COVID-19 samples was the United States, Italy and Spain. In each case, the material was cDNA or gDNA derived from T cells, B-cell-depleted T cells, or PBMCs.

The V and J ends lost 6 bases and 0 bases respectively, with 12 bases between them. The CDR3 has 14 residues. The V gene's germline CDR1 is LGHDT and CDR2 YNNKEL (reference sequence). Original processing notes: The authors estimated nucleated cell counts from reference gene primer amplification. The data were produced by immunoSEQ multiplex PCR, yet TCRdb's version contains in-frame clones alone and is incomplete. Clonal size and the V and J genes are those of that table, whereas D and trimming came from the DNA. The table records around 100,000 clones, approximately 86% of them present only once. The rearrangement links TRBV3-1 (or the pseudogene TRBV3-2) to TRBJ2-7, with D perhaps TRBD1 (6 bases). Input material: peripheral blood. This TCR was sampled from an older man with acute or convalescent COVID-19. The CDR3 DNA reads TGTGCCAGCAGGGGACATTCGAGCTCCTACGAGCAGTACTTC. Amino acids: CASRGHSSSYEQYF.